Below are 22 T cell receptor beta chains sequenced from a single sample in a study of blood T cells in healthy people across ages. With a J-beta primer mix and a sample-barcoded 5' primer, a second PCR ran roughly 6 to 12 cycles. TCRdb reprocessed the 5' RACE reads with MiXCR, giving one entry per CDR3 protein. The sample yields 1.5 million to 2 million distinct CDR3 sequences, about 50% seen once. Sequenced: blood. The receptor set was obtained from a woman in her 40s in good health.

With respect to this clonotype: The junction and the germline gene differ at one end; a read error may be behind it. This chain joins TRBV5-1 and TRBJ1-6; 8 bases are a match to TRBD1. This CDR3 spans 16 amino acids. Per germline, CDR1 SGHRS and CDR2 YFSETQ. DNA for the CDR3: TGCGCCAGCAGCTTGGGGTTAGGGACAGGCGATTCGCCCCTCCACTTT. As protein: CASSLGLGTGDSPLHF.

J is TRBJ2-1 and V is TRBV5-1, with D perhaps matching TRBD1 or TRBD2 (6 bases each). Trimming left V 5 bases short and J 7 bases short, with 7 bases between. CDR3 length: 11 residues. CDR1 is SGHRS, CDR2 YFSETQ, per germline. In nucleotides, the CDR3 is TGCGCCAGCAGAGGGGGGAATGAGCAGTTCTTC. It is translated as CASRGGNEQFF.

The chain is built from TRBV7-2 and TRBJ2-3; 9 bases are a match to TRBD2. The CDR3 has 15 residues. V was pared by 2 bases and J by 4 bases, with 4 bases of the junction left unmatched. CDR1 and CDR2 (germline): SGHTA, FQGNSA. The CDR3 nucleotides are TGTGCCAGCAGCTTATTCGGCGGGGGGGCAGATACGCAGTATTTT. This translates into CASSLFGGGADTQYF.

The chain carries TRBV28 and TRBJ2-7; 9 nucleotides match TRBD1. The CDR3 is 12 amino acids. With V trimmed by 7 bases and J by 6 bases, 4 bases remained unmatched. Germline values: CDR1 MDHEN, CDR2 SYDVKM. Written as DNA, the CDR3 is TGTGCCAGCACCGGACAGGGGTGCGAGCAGTACTTC. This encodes CASTGQGCEQYF.

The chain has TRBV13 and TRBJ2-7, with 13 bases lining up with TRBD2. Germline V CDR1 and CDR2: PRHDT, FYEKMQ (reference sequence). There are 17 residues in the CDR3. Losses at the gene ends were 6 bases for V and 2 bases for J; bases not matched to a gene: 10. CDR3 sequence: CASSSNSGTSGAYEQYF. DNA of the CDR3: TGTGCCAGCAGTTCTAACTCCGGGACTAGCGGGGCCTACGAGCAGTACTTC.

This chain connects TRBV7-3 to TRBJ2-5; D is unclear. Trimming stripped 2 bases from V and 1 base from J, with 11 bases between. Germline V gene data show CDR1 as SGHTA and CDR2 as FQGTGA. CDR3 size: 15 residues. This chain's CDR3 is CASSLSVTTQETQYF. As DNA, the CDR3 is TGTGCCAGCAGCTTATCCGTGACGACCCAAGAGACCCAGTACTTC. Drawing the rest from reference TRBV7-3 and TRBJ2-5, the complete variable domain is GAGVSQTPSNKVTEKGKYVELRCDPISGHTALYWYRQSLGQGPEFLIYFQGTGAADDSGLPNDRFFAVRPEGSVSTLKIQRTERGDSAVYLCASSLSVTTQETQYFGPGTRLLVL.

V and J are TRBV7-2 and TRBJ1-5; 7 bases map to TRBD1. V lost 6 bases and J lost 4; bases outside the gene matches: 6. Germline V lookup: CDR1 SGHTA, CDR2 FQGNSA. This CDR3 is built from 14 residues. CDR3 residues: CASSLNRGNQPQHF. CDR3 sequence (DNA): TGTGCCAGCAGTTTAAACAGGGGTAATCAGCCCCAGCATTTT.

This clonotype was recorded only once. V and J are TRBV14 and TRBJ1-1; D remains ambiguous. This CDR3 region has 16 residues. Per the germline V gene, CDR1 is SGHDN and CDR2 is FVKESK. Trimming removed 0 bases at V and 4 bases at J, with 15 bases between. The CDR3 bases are TGTGCCAGCAGCCAAGAGATTCAGGTTCGGACCACTGAAGCTTTCTTT. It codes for CASSQEIQVRTTEAFF.

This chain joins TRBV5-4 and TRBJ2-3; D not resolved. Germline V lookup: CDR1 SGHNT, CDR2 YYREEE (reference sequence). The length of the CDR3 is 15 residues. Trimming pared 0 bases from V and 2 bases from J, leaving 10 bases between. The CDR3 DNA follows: TGTGCCAGCAGCTTGGGCGGCAGGCACACAGATACGCAGTATTTT. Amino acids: CASSLGGRHTDTQYF.

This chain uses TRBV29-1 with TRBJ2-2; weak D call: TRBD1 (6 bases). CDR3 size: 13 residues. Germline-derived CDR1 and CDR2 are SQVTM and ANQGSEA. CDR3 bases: TGCGTCGCATCCTGGACAGTCACCGGGGAGCTGTTTTTT. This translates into CVASWTVTGELFF.

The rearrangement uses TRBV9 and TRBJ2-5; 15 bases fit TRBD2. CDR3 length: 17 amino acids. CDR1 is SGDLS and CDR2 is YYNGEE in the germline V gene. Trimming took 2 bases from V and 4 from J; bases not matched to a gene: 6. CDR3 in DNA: TGTGCCAGCAGCGTCGGACTAGCGGGGGGGCAAGGAGAGACCCAGTACTTC. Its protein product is CASSVGLAGGQGETQYF.

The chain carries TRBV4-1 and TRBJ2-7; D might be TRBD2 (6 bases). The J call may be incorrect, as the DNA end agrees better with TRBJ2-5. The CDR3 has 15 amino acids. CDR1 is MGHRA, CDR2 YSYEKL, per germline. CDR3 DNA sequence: TGCGCCAGCAGCCAAGAGGGGCGGGGAAAGGAGACCCAGTACTTC. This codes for CASSQEGRGKETQYF.

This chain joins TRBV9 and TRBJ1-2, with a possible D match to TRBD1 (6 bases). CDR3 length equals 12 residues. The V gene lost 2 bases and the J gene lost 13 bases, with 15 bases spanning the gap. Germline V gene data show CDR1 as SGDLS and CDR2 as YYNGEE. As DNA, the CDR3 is TGTGCCAGCAGCGTTTCGGGGGGCATGTGCACCTTC. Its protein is CASSVSGGMCTF.

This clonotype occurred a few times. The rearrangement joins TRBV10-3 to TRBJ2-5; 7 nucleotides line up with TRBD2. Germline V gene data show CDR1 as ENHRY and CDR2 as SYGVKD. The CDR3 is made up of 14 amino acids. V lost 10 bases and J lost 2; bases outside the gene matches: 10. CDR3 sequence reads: CATRASGNQETQYF. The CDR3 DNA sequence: TGTGCCACCCGGGCTAGCGGAAATCAAGAGACCCAGTACTTC.

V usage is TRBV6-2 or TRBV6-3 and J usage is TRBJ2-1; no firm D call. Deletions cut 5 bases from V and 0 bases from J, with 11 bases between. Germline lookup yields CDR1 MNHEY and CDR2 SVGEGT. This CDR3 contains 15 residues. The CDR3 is CASSTGSASYNEQFF. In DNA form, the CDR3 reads TGTGCCAGCAGTACGGGCTCCGCCTCCTACAATGAGCAGTTCTTC.

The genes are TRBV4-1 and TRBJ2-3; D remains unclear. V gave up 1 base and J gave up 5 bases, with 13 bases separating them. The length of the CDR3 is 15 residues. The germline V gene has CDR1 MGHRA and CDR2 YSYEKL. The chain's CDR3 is CASSQVPQLGDTQYF. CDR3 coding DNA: TGCGCCAGCAGCCAAGTCCCTCAACTGGGAGATACGCAGTATTTT.

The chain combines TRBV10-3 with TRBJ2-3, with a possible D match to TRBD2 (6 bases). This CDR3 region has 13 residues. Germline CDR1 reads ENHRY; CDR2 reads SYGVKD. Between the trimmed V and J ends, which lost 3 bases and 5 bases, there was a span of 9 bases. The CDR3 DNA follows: TGTGCCATCAGTGACCTGCGGGGAGATACGCAGTATTTT. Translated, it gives CAISDLRGDTQYF.

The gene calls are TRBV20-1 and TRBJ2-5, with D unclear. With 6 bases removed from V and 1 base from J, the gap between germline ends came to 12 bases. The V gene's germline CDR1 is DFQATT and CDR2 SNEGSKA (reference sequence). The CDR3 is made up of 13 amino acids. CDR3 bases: TGCAGTGCCCCTGCCGTTGGCCAAGAGACCCAGTACTTC. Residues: CSAPAVGQETQYF.

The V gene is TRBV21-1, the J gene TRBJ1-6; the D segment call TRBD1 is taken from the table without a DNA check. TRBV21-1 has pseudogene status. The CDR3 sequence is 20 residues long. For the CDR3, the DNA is TGTGCCAGCAGCAAAGTGGGTCCGACAGGTTTAGGTTTTGTTAATTCACCCCTCCACTTT. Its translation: CASSKVGPTGLGFVNSPLHF.

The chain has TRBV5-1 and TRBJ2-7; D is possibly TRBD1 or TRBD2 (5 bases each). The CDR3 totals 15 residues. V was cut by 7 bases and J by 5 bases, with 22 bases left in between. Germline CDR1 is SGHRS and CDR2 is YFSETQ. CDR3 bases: TGCGCCAGCTTACTGCGGGCAGGGTTAACCGACGAGCAGTACTTC. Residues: CASLLRAGLTDEQYF.

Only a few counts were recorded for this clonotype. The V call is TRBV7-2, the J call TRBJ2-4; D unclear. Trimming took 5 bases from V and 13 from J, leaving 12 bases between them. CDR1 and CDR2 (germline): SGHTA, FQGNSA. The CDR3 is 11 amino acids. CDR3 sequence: CASSILNEQYF. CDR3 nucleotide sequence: TGTGCCAGCAGCATATTGAATGAGCAGTACTTC.

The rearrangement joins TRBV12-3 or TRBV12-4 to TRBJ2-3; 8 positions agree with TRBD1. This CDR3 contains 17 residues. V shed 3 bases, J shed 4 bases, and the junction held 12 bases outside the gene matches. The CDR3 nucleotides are TGTGCCAGCAGTTTGGGGGACAGGAGTAGTGTAGCAGATACGCAGTATTTT. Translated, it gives CASSLGDRSSVADTQYF.